These 4 T cell receptor beta chains were sequenced from one sample in a study of control samples from healthy donors and cancer patients. Clones were read by immunoSEQ multiplex PCR, and TCRdb kept only the in-frame ones, dropping some. Here the sample spans roughly 400,000 clones, roughly 90% being singletons. Sequencing was done on a sample of PBMCs. The receptor set was obtained from a man in his forties with head and neck cancer.

The genes are TRBV7-3 and TRBJ2-3; maybe TRBD2 (6 bases). V dropped 5 bases and J dropped 1 base, with 13 bases sitting between them. Germline V CDR1 and CDR2: SGHTA, FQGTGA. The CDR3 has 15 amino acids. CDR3 amino acids: CASSLGSVGTDTQYF. CDR3 nucleotides: TGTGCCAGCAGCCTCGGGAGCGTGGGCACAGATACGCAGTATTTT.

The chain carries TRBV12-5 and TRBJ2-2, with 8 bases matching TRBD1. J gave up 3 bases and V 4 bases, and 4 bases lay outside the gene matches. Germline CDR1 reads LGHNT; CDR2 reads FRNRAP. The CDR3 spans 15 residues. CDR3 in amino acids: CASGSGQGHTGELFF. CDR3 bases: TGTGCTAGTGGTTCCGGACAGGGACACACCGGGGAGCTGTTTTTT.

The chain uses TRBV6-5 and TRBJ2-7, with D possibly matching TRBD2 (5 bases). This CDR3 region has 13 residues. The germline CDR1 and CDR2 sequences are MNHEY and SVGAGI. Between the trimmed V and J ends, which lost 4 bases and 2 bases, there was a span of 9 bases. The CDR3 here is CASSFSGTYEQYF. CDR3 DNA sequence: TGTGCCAGCAGTTTTTCGGGGACCTACGAGCAGTACTTC.

The chain uses TRBV24-1 and TRBJ2-3; TRBD1 is a possible D gene (6 bases). Trimming removed 4 bases at V and 3 bases at J, with 10 bases between. Germline CDR1 reads KGHDR; CDR2 reads SFDVKD. The CDR3 is made up of 14 amino acids. CDR3 coding DNA: TGTGCCACCAGTGACCAGGGACAAACAGATACGCAGTATTTT. The encoded protein is CATSDQGQTDTQYF.